The 18 T cell receptor beta chains reported below all come from one sample, sequenced in a study of T cell responses to AZD1222 COVID-19 vaccine. Libraries were prepared by immunoSEQ multiplex PCR; TCRdb keeps only in-frame clonotypes and omits some of them. The sample shows about 140,000 clones, around 90% of them seen only once. The sequencing here drew on peripheral blood, taken 28 days after the second AZD1222 dose. The receptors here all came from an adult who received the AZD1222 COVID-19 vaccine.

This clone was seen a handful of times. The chain couples TRBV5-1 to TRBJ1-2; 8 nucleotides match TRBD1. Trimming removed 3 bases from V and 8 bases from J; junction bases left unmatched: 12. The germline gives CDR1 SGHRS, CDR2 YFSETQ. CDR3 length: 15 amino acids. The CDR3 loop reads CASSYGQGESRGYTF. The CDR3 coding sequence is TGCGCCAGCAGCTATGGACAGGGAGAATCTCGGGGCTACACCTTC.

The chain couples TRBV3-1 (or the pseudogene TRBV3-2) to TRBJ2-7; D call uncertain. Germline V gene sequence: CDR1 LGHDT, CDR2 YNNKEL (reference sequence). The CDR3 length is 11 residues. Trimming shortened V by 7 bases and J by 6 bases, and 10 bases separated the two germline ends. This CDR3 is CASTKRREQYF. DNA for the CDR3: TGTGCCAGCACAAAGCGTCGCGAGCAGTACTTC.

The chain couples TRBV11-2 to TRBJ2-7; 11 nucleotides agree with TRBD2. V gave up 6 bases and J gave up 2 bases; unmatched junction bases: 27. CDR1 SGHAT and CDR2 FQNNGV come from the germline V gene. This CDR3 region has 22 residues. The CDR3 DNA is TGTGCCAGCAGTCAGGGTAGGTTTGTATCCGGGACTAGCGGATCCAGCGCCTACGAGCAGTACTTC. This encodes CASSQGRFVSGTSGSSAYEQYF. Combining the CDR3 with reference TRBV11-2 and TRBJ2-7 gives the whole variable domain EAGVAQSPRYKIIEKRQSVAFWCNPISGHATLYWYQQILGQGPKLLIQFQNNGVVDDSQLPKDRFSAERLKGVDSTLKIQPAKLEDSAVYLCASSQGRFVSGTSGSSAYEQYFGPGTRLTVT.

The rearrangement links TRBV5-5 to TRBJ1-5; TRBD1 is a possible D gene (6 bases). The germline gives CDR1 SGHKS, CDR2 YYEKEE (reference sequence). The V end was cut by 1 base, the J end by 4 bases, with 15 bases between. The CDR3 sequence is 16 residues long. CDR3 nucleotide sequence: TGTGCCAGCAGCTTGATCGAGGGGGGCACGAATCAGCCCCAGCATTTT. Residues: CASSLIEGGTNQPQHF.

CDR3 sequence: CASSGQGSWTEAFF. CDR3 bases: TGTGCCAGTAGCGGACAGGGGAGTTGGACTGAAGCTTTCTTT. The chain combines TRBV19 with TRBJ1-1, with 9 bases lining up with TRBD1. Germline V gene lookup returns CDR1 LNHDA and CDR2 SQIVND (reference sequence). CDR3 length equals 14 residues. The V segment lost 6 bases and the J segment 5 bases; nucleotides outside the gene matches: 7.

The chain links TRBV9 to TRBJ2-1, with 15 nucleotides matching TRBD2. This CDR3 is 17 amino acids long. CDR1 SGDLS and CDR2 YYNGEE come from the germline V gene. V lost 4 bases, J lost 7 bases, and 9 bases stayed unmatched. The CDR3 loop reads CASSHRTSGGGWNEQFF. The CDR3 DNA is TGTGCCAGCAGCCACCGGACTAGCGGGGGGGGTTGGAATGAGCAGTTCTTC.

The DNA for the CDR3 is TGTGCCAGCAGCTTACACCCCTCGGGTGGAAACACCATATATTTT. It yields the protein CASSLHPSGGNTIYF. This chain joins TRBV7-6 and TRBJ1-3, with no clear D. Per the germline V gene, CDR1 is SGHVS and CDR2 is FNYEAQ. Deletions cut 2 bases from V and 3 bases from J, with 11 bases between. This CDR3 is built from 15 residues. The full variable domain, in which reference TRBV7-6 and TRBJ1-3 provide the parts outside the CDR3, is GAGVSQSPRYKVTKRGQDVALRCDPISGHVSLYWYRQALGQGPEFLTYFNYEAQQDKSGLPNDRFSAERPEGSISTLTIQRTEQRDSAMYRCASSLHPSGGNTIYFGEGSWLTVV.

The V gene is TRBV5-6, the J gene TRBJ2-7; D gene ambiguous. The germline V gene has CDR1 SGHDT and CDR2 YYEEEE. The V gene lost 1 base and the J gene lost 3 bases, with 8 bases spanning the gap. The CDR3 contains 13 residues. This CDR3 reads CASSLIQDYEQYF. CDR3 nucleotide sequence: TGTGCCAGCAGCTTGATTCAGGACTACGAGCAGTACTTC.

The V gene is TRBV3-1 (or the pseudogene TRBV3-2), the J gene TRBJ1-2; D may be TRBD1 (5 bases). The CDR3 covers 19 residues. V was cut by 6 bases and J by 7 bases, with 33 bases left in between. Germline assignment: CDR1 LGHDT and CDR2 YNNKEL (reference sequence). The CDR3 reads CASSKVRDLPTPLTGGYTF. The DNA for the CDR3 is TGTGCCAGCAGTAAAGTCCGGGACTTACCCACACCCCTAACTGGTGGCTACACCTTC.

The rearrangement uses TRBV6-6 and TRBJ2-1; TRBD1 matches at 7 bases. After removal of 1 base from V and 3 bases from J, the junction contained 3 bases not matched to a gene. Per germline, CDR1 MNHNY and CDR2 SVGAGI (reference sequence). The CDR3 runs 15 residues. The CDR3 reads CASSYYRGNYNEQFF. CDR3 DNA sequence: TGTGCCAGCAGTTACTACAGGGGTAACTACAATGAGCAGTTCTTC.

In nucleotides, the CDR3 is TGTGCCAGCCGTCGACAGGGGGAAAGGGGCACTGAAGCTTTCTTT. Amino acid sequence: CASRRQGERGTEAFF. This chain uses TRBV6-5 with TRBJ1-1; 9 positions match TRBD1. This CDR3 region has 15 residues. Germline values: CDR1 MNHEY, CDR2 SVGAGI. V lost 8 bases to trimming and J lost 4 bases; unmatched junction nucleotides: 11.

V is TRBV30 and J is TRBJ2-4; 7 positions agree with TRBD1. V was pared by 5 bases and J by 6 bases, with 7 bases of the junction left unmatched. Germline CDR1 and CDR2: GTSNPN and SVGIG (reference sequence). The CDR3 loop spans 13 amino acids. The chain's CDR3 is CAWETGMGNIQYF. The CDR3 region has the DNA TGTGCCTGGGAGACAGGGATGGGAAACATTCAGTACTTC. The variable domain in full, completed from reference TRBV30 and TRBJ2-4, reads SQTIHQWPATLVQPVGSPLSLECTVEGTSNPNLYWYRQAAGRGLQLLFYSVGIGQISSEVPQNLSASRPQDRQFILSSKKLLLSDSGFYLCAWETGMGNIQYFGAGTRLSVL.

The V gene is TRBV10-3, the J gene TRBJ2-7; 8 bases agree with TRBD1. Germline CDR1 is ENHRY and CDR2 is SYGVKD. The V gene end was trimmed by 4 bases and the J gene end by 3 bases; junction bases not matched to a gene: 5. This CDR3 contains 14 residues. CDR3 region: CAISVDREDYEQYF. The CDR3 nucleotides read TGTGCCATCAGTGTGGACAGGGAGGACTACGAGCAGTACTTC.

This chain links TRBV20-1 with TRBJ2-3; 7 bases agree with TRBD2. Germline V lookup: CDR1 DFQATT, CDR2 SNEGSKA (reference sequence). The CDR3 loop spans 15 amino acids. Unmatched junction bases numbered 12, after V lost 3 bases and J lost 6 bases. DNA of the CDR3: TGCAGTGCTAGTATCGGCGGGGGAATGGTTGATACGCAGTATTTT. This sequence encodes CSASIGGGMVDTQYF.

The chain employs TRBV19 and TRBJ1-5; possible D gene TRBD1, 5 bases. The CDR3 loop spans 15 amino acids. Trimming removed 1 base from V and 4 bases from J, with 11 bases in between. Per germline, CDR1 LNHDA and CDR2 SQIVND (reference sequence). CDR3 region: CASSIGRTRNQPQHF. The CDR3 DNA sequence: TGTGCCAGTAGTATAGGGCGGACAAGAAATCAGCCCCAGCATTTT.

The rearrangement links TRBV12-3 or TRBV12-4 to TRBJ1-6; D might be TRBD1 (6 bases). The CDR3 extends over 12 amino acids. With 5 bases removed from V and 9 bases from J, the gap between germline ends came to 8 bases. The CDR3 coding sequence is TGTGCCAGCAGTCAGGGGTCTTCACCCCTCCACTTT. Protein sequence: CASSQGSSPLHF.

This rearrangement joins TRBV7-2 to TRBJ1-1; no clear D gene. Germline CDR1 is SGHTA and CDR2 is FQGNSA. CDR3 length equals 17 residues. Deletions cut 6 bases from V and 5 bases from J, with 25 bases between. The CDR3 sequence: CASSFSGSRSGRTEAFF. CDR3 DNA: TGTGCCAGCAGTTTTTCCGGGTCTCGCTCCGGGAGAACTGAAGCTTTCTTT.

This chain connects TRBV28 to TRBJ2-3; D is perhaps TRBD2 (6 bases). The germline V and J ends were trimmed by 9 bases and 2 bases, with 12 bases remaining between them. The V gene's germline CDR1 is MDHEN and CDR2 SYDVKM. The CDR3 is 13 amino acids. This CDR3 is CASGGGNTDTQYF. CDR3 in DNA: TGTGCCAGTGGAGGCGGGAACACAGATACGCAGTATTTT. The whole variable domain, filled in from reference TRBV28 and TRBJ2-3, reads DVKVTQSSRYLVKRTGEKVFLECVQDMDHENMFWYRQDPGLGLRLIYFSYDVKMKEKGDIPEGYSVSREKKERFSLILESASTNQTSMYLCASGGGNTDTQYFGPGTRLTVL.